One and the same sample provided the 15 T cell receptor beta chains below, sequenced in a study of blood T cell repertoires in COVID-19. Libraries were prepared by immunoSEQ multiplex PCR; TCRdb keeps only in-frame clonotypes and omits some of them. Of approximately 250,000 clones listed, around four fifths are singletons. Material: PBMCs or T cells enriched from blood (not recorded which). The receptors come from a man younger than 40 with acute COVID-19.

On this clone: Additional DNA sequences in this sample encode the identical CDR3. DNA for the CDR3: TGTGCCAGCAGTTTACCGGGTCAGCCCCAGCATTTT. It encodes CASSLPGQPQHF. The chain uses TRBV27 and TRBJ1-5; D is ambiguous. The CDR3 has 12 amino acids. CDR1 and CDR2 (germline): MNHEY, SMNVEV (reference sequence). Trimming took 2 bases from V and 6 from J, leaving 5 bases between them.

The chain uses TRBV24-1 and TRBJ1-1; no firm D call. Trimming cost V 4 bases and J 1 base, with 9 bases left between them. Germline loops: CDR1 KGHDR, CDR2 SFDVKD. The CDR3 consists of 14 residues. CDR3 sequence reads: CATSESAGNTEAFF. The CDR3 region has the DNA TGTGCCACCAGTGAATCAGCAGGGAACACTGAAGCTTTCTTT.

CDR3 in amino acids: CATSREFGGGLQQETQYF. The DNA for the CDR3 is TGTGCCACCAGCAGAGAATTCGGCGGGGGACTACAACAAGAGACCCAGTACTTC. The chain has TRBV15 and TRBJ2-5, with 7 bases identical to TRBD2. V trimming: 0 bases; J trimming: 2 bases; junction bases outside the gene matches: 12. The CDR3 loop spans 18 amino acids. Germline values: CDR1 LNHNV, CDR2 YYDKDF (reference sequence).

The chain recombines TRBV6-4 with TRBJ2-3, with D possibly TRBD1 on 6 matching bases. This CDR3 has 14 amino acids. The ends were cut back, 4 bases at V and 2 bases at J, with 10 bases in the middle. Germline V gene lookup returns CDR1 MRHNA and CDR2 SNTAGT. CDR3 protein: CASSVQGSTDTQYF. In DNA, the CDR3 is TGTGCCAGCAGTGTACAGGGCTCCACAGATACGCAGTATTTT.

J is TRBJ2-1 and V is TRBV5-1; D ambiguous. From germline, CDR1 is SGHRS and CDR2 YFSETQ. Trimming removed 3 bases at V and 6 bases at J, with 10 bases between. The CDR3 consists of 13 residues. The CDR3: CASSSGLANEQFF. The DNA of the CDR3 is TGCGCCAGCAGCTCTGGCTTGGCCAATGAGCAGTTCTTC.

J is TRBJ2-1 and V is TRBV7-2; weak D call: TRBD2 (5 bases). Germline V gene sequence: CDR1 SGHTA, CDR2 FQGNSA. V was cut by 0 bases and J by 8 bases, with 14 bases left in between. The CDR3 is 15 residues long. CDR3 coding DNA: TGTGCCAGCAGCTTAGCGAGGGTCGGTGGGCATGAGCAGTTCTTC. This sequence encodes CASSLARVGGHEQFF.

The rearrangement uses TRBV5-4 and TRBJ1-1; TRBD1 matches 7 bases. The CDR3 covers 15 residues. Germline CDR1 and CDR2: SGHNT and YYREEE (reference sequence). The junction had 7 bases not matched to a gene; V was cut back by 1 base and J by 4 bases. CDR3: CASSLNRGRSTEAFF. Written as DNA, the CDR3 is TGTGCCAGCAGCTTGAACAGGGGACGTAGCACTGAAGCTTTCTTT.

The chain joins TRBV7-2 to TRBJ2-1; TRBD2 matches 12 bases. The CDR3 covers 16 residues. The V and J ends lost 3 bases and 7 bases, in that order; junction bases with no gene match: 7. Germline values: CDR1 SGHTA, CDR2 FQGNSA. CDR3 DNA sequence: TGTGCCAGCAGCTTGGTAGCGACTAGCGGGAGAAATGAGCAGTTCTTC. It yields the protein CASSLVATSGRNEQFF.

The sample holds many counts of this clone. This chain uses TRBV7-9 with TRBJ2-6; no clear D. Germline V gene sequence: CDR1 SEHNR, CDR2 FQNEAQ (reference sequence). V gave up 5 bases and J gave up 1 base, with 9 bases separating them. The CDR3 extends over 15 amino acids. The CDR3, as DNA: TGTGCCAGCAGCATTACAGCTTCTGGGGCCAACGTCCTGACTTTC. This codes for CASSITASGANVLTF.

This chain links TRBV9 with TRBJ2-1; D unresolved. The CDR3 has 13 residues. Trimming took off 0 bases at V and 7 bases at J, with 8 bases between the two ends. Per the germline V gene, CDR1 is SGDLS and CDR2 is YYNGEE. The CDR3 spells CASSVESRNEQFF. CDR3 in DNA: TGTGCCAGCAGCGTAGAGAGTCGGAATGAGCAGTTCTTC.

This clone has just a few counts. The V call is TRBV5-4, the J call TRBJ2-2, with 8 bases that match TRBD2. Trimming took 2 bases from V and 5 from J; bases not matched to a gene: 8. The CDR3 extends over 16 amino acids. Germline V CDR1 and CDR2: SGHNT, YYREEE (reference sequence). The CDR3 spells CASSFPGSSGTGELFF. CDR3 coding DNA: TGTGCCAGCAGCTTCCCAGGGTCTAGCGGGACCGGGGAGCTGTTTTTT. The entire variable domain, with the rest obtained from reference TRBV5-4 and TRBJ2-2, is as follows: ETGVTQSPTHLIKTRGQQVTLRCSSQSGHNTVSWYQQALGQGPQFIFQYYREEENGRGNFPPRFSGLQFPNYSSELNVNALELDDSALYLCASSFPGSSGTGELFFGEGSRLTVL.

The chain employs TRBV3-1 (or the pseudogene TRBV3-2) and TRBJ1-4, with D hard to call. V was cut by 4 bases and J by 4 bases, with 10 bases left in between. The CDR3 has 14 amino acids. Per germline, CDR1 LGHDT and CDR2 YNNKEL (reference sequence). In DNA, the CDR3 is TGTGCCAGCAGCCGGACGGGAAGTAATGAAAAACTGTTTTTT. Translated: CASSRTGSNEKLFF.

J is TRBJ1-2 and V is TRBV19; D remains ambiguous. CDR1 LNHDA and CDR2 SQIVND come from the germline V gene (reference sequence). The CDR3 consists of 15 residues. The ends were cut back, 9 bases at V and 0 bases at J, with 17 bases in the middle. CDR3 DNA sequence: TGTGCCAGCGCGACCCGCGGGTCTTCTAACTATGGCTACACCTTC. This encodes CASATRGSSNYGYTF.

The chain uses TRBV28 and TRBJ1-1; TRBD1 might be the D (5 bases). Germline CDR1 MDHEN, CDR2 SYDVKM. The CDR3 contains 13 residues. Trimming removed 7 bases at V and 4 bases at J, with 13 bases between. The CDR3 DNA follows: TGTGCCAGCATCACCAACGGGGGCACTGAAGCTTTCTTT. The encoded protein is CASITNGGTEAFF.

V usage is TRBV24-1 and J usage is TRBJ1-5, with TRBD1 matching 7 bases. The trim removed 4 bases at V and 2 bases at J, leaving 4 bases unmatched. This CDR3 comprises 15 residues. Germline V lookup: CDR1 KGHDR, CDR2 SFDVKD. CDR3 loop: CATSDTDRGNQPQHF. The CDR3 nucleotides are TGTGCCACCAGTGACACAGACAGGGGCAATCAGCCCCAGCATTTT.